This T cell receptor (beta chain) stems from a study of OX40 agonist ivuxolimab in advanced cancers. Study summary: At about 82% male, the cohort had a mean age of 60 years, ranging from roughly 20 to 90. The study, taken as a whole, reports: In general, CD8+ T cells held more expanded clones than CD4+ did, on average.

Clones were read by immunoSEQ multiplex PCR, and TCRdb kept only the in-frame ones, dropping some. The data hold around 86,000 clones, with about 93% observed a single time. CDR3 length: 15 amino acids. Germline lookup yields CDR1 LNHDA and CDR2 SQIVND (reference sequence). The V end was cut by 5 bases, the J end by 0 bases, with 11 bases between. Notes on this clone: Its antigen is undetermined.

At cycle 4 day 1, cycle 7 day 1, and baseline, blood was sampled. The sample here was CD4+ or CD8+ T cells sorted from blood, taken in a trial of the OX40 agonist ivuxolimab. J is TRBJ1-3 and V is TRBV19; a possible D gene is TRBD1 (5 bases). This clonotype was sampled from an adult with an advanced solid tumor such as melanoma, head and neck, liver or kidney cancer. The CDR3 sequence is CASSRDGNSGNTIYF. In nucleotides, the CDR3 is TGTGCCAGTAGTCGGGACGGTAACTCTGGAAACACCATATATTTT.